This TCR beta chain was identified in a study of graft-versus-host responses after intestinal transplantation. CDR3 length equals 17 residues. Germline assignment: CDR1 SGHTA and CDR2 FQGTGA. V shed 5 bases, J shed 1 base, and the junction held 8 bases outside the gene matches. This table comes from immunoSEQ multiplex PCR, and its TCRdb copy is limited to in-frame clones, with some not included. The table has tens of thousands of clones, 85% to 95% seen once. The sequencing here drew on PBMCs, taken roughly 760 days after a first intestinal transplant, on the day of a second. This rearrangement joins TRBV7-3 to TRBJ2-6, with 7 positions matching TRBD1. The TCR sequence derives from a human patient who received an intestinal transplant, so some T cells may come from the graft donor. The CDR3 nucleotides are TGTGCCAGCAGCCGAGGGGGCCAATTGTCTGGGGCCAACGTCCTGACTTTC. Amino acid sequence: CASSRGGQLSGANVLTF.